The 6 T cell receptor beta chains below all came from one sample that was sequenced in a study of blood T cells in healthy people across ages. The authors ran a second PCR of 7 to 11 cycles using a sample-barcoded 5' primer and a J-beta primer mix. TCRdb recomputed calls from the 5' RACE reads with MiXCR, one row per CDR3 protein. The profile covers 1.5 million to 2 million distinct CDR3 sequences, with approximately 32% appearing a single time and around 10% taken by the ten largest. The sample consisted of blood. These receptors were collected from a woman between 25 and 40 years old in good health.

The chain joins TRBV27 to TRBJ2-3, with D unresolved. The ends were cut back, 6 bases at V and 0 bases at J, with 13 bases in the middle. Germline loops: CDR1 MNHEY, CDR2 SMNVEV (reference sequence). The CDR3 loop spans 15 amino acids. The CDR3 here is CASSSSPTSTDTQYF. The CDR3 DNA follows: TGTGCCAGCAGCTCCTCCCCTACTAGCACAGATACGCAGTATTTT.

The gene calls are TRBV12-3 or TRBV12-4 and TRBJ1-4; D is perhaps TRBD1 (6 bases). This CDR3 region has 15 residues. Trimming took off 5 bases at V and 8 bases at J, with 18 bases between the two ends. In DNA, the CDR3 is TGTGCCAGCAGTAGAGAGGACAGTGTAGTAGAAAAACTGTTTTTT. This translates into CASSREDSVVEKLFF.

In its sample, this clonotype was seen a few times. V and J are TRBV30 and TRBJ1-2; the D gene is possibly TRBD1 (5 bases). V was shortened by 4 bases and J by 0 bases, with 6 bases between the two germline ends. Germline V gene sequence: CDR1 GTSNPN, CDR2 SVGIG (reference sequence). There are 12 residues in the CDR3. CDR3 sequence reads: CAWTGSNYGYTF. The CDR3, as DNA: TGTGCCTGGACAGGGTCTAACTATGGCTACACCTTC. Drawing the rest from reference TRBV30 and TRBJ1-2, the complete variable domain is SQTIHQWPATLVQPVGSPLSLECTVEGTSNPNLYWYRQAAGRGLQLLFYSVGIGQISSEVPQNLSASRPQDRQFILSSKKLLLSDSGFYLCAWTGSNYGYTFGSGTRLTVV.

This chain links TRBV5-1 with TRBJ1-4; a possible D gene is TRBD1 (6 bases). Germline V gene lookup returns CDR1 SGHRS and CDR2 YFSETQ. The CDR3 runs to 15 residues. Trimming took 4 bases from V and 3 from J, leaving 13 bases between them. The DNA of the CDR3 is TGCGCCAGCAGCCAGGATGGACAGTCTAATGAAAAACTGTTTTTT. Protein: CASSQDGQSNEKLFF. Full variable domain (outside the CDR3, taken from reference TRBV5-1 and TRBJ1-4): KAGVTQTPRYLIKTRGQQVTLSCSPISGHRSVSWYQQTPGQGLQFLFEYFSETQRNKGNFPGRFSGRQFSNSRSEMNVSTLELGDSALYLCASSQDGQSNEKLFFGSGTQLSVL.

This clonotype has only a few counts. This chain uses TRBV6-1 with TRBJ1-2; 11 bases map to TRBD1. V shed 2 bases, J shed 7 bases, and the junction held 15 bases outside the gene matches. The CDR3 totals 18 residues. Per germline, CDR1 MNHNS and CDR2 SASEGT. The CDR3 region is CASSENGQGATLFFGYTF. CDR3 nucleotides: TGTGCCAGCAGTGAAAATGGACAGGGGGCCACCCTTTTCTTTGGCTACACCTTC.

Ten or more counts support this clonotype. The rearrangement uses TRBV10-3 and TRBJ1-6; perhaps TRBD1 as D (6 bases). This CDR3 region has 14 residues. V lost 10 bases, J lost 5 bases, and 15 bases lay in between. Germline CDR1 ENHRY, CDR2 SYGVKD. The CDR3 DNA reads TGTGCCACCTTCACAGGGAGCAATAATTCACCCCTCCACTTT. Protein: CATFTGSNNSPLHF.